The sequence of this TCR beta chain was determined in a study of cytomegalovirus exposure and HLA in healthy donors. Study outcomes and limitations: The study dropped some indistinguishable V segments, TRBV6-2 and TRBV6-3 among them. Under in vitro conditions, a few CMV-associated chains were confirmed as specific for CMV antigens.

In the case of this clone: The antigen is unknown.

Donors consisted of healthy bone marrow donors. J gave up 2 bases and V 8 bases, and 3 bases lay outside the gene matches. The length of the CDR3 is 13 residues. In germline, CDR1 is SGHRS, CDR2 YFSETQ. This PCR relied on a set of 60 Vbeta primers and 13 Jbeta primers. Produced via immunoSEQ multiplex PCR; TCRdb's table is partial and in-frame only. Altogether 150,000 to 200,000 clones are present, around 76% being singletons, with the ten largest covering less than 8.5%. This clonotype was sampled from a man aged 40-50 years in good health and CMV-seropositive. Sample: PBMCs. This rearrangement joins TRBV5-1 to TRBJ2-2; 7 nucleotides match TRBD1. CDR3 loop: CASRDRNTGELFF. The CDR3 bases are TGCGCCAGTCGGGACAGAAACACCGGGGAGCTGTTTTTT.